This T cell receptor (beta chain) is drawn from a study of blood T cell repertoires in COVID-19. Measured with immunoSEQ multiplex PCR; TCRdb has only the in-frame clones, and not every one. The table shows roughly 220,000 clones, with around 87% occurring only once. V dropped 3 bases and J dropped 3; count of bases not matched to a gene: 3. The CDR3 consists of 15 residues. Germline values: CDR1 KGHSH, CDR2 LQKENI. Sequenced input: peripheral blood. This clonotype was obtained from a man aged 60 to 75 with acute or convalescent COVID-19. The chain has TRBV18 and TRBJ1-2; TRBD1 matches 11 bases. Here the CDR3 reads CASSPRTGGDYGYTF. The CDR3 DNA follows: TGTGCCAGCTCACCTCGGACAGGGGGCGACTATGGCTACACCTTC.